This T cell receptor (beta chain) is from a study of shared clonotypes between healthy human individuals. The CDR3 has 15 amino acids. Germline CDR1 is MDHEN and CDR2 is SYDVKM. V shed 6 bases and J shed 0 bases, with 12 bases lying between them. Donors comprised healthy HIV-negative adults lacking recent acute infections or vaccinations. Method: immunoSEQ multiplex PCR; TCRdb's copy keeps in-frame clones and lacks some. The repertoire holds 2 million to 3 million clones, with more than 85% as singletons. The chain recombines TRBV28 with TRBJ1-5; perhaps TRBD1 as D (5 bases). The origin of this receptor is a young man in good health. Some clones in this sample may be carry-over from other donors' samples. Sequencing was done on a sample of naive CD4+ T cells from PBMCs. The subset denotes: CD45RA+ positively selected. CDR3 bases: TGTGCCAGCAGAGTGGGGGGTGATAGCAATCAGCCCCAGCATTTT. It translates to CASRVGGDSNQPQHF.